The 11 T cell receptor beta chains listed next were all sequenced from one sample in a study of vaccination effects on CD4 cells after COVID-19. Sequenced by immunoSEQ multiplex PCR; TCRdb stores in-frame clones only, minus some. The table lists about 66,000 clones, about 80% of them singletons, with around 0.95% in the top ten. Sequencing in the ViraFEST assay came after antigen-specific CD4+ T cells had been expanded with viral peptide pools, which were used to stimulate PBMC. When around 9 days of culture had elapsed, CD4+ T cells were isolated. Each person got two doses of an mRNA SARS-CoV-2 vaccine, BNT162b2 or mRNA-1273. Their specific antigens are unknown. The starting material was CD4+ T cells from PBMCs cultured with HCoV-OC43 spike peptides, obtained after COVID-19 vaccination. The subset was: HCoV-OC43 spike overlapping peptide pool stimulation. Receptor source: a human donor who received a COVID-19 vaccine.

Written as DNA, the CDR3 is TGTGCCAGCAGCTCCCAAAGGGGCAGGAACACTGAAGCTTTCTTT. Residues: CASSSQRGRNTEAFF. The V and J genes are TRBV7-2 and TRBJ1-1; tentative D call: TRBD1 (5 bases). Germline V gives CDR1 SGHTA, CDR2 FQGNSA. V gave up 4 bases and J gave up 1 base, with 13 bases separating them. The CDR3 runs to 15 residues.

This chain uses TRBV24-1 with TRBJ2-3; D not resolved. V lost 10 bases to trimming and J lost 2 bases, with 9 bases between them. CDR1 and CDR2 from the germline V gene are KGHDR and SFDVKD. This CDR3 spans 12 amino acids. The CDR3, as DNA: TGTGCCACTGCCGAGGCCACAGATACGCAGTATTTT. It encodes CATAEATDTQYF.

V and J are TRBV24-1 and TRBJ1-2; D unresolved. The germline V gene encodes CDR1 KGHDR and CDR2 SFDVKD. The CDR3 extends over 14 amino acids. Deletions cut 4 bases from V and 8 bases from J, with 16 bases between. The CDR3 DNA follows: TGTGCCACCAGTGACGTACACGGTTTTGGGGGCTACACCTTC. This sequence encodes CATSDVHGFGGYTF.

As regards this clone: This sample also contains other DNA sequences that code for the same CDR3. The chain has TRBV7-3 and TRBJ2-3, with D perhaps TRBD1 or TRBD2 (5 bases each). In germline, CDR1 is SGHTA, CDR2 FQGTGA. This CDR3 has 13 residues. Trimming pared 2 bases from V and 4 bases from J, leaving 7 bases between. Here the CDR3 DNA reads TGTGCCAGCAGCTTACAGGGAGCAGATACGCAGTATTTT. Amino acid sequence: CASSLQGADTQYF.

This clone was detected once. The chain has TRBV15 and TRBJ2-5, with D perhaps TRBD1 or TRBD2 (5 bases each). The CDR3 extends over 17 amino acids. CDR1 LNHNV and CDR2 YYDKDF come from the germline V gene (reference sequence). Deletions cut 4 bases from V and 4 bases from J, with 22 bases between. The CDR3 DNA follows: TGTGCCACCAGCATCCTCTCGGTTAGAGGGGCCCCAGAGACCCAGTACTTC. As protein: CATSILSVRGAPETQYF.

V gene TRBV19 combines with J gene TRBJ1-5; 7 bases fit TRBD1. The CDR3 sequence is 12 residues long. The ends lost 7 bases at V and 9 bases at J; junction bases unmatched: 6. Per the germline V gene, CDR1 is LNHDA and CDR2 is SQIVND (reference sequence). In nucleotides, the CDR3 is TGTGCCAGTACCAGACAGGGAGCGCCCCAGCATTTT. This codes for CASTRQGAPQHF.

This clone has just one count. V and J are TRBV24-1 and TRBJ2-1; maybe TRBD2 (5 bases). The CDR3 sequence is 13 residues long. Trimming shortened V by 4 bases and J by 7 bases, and 10 bases separated the two germline ends. Germline loops: CDR1 KGHDR, CDR2 SFDVKD. The CDR3 region is CATSDPPGNEQFF. CDR3 coding DNA: TGTGCCACCAGTGACCCGCCGGGGAATGAGCAGTTCTTC.

The chain employs TRBV10-1 and TRBJ2-1; tentative D call: TRBD2 (6 bases). V was cut by 2 bases and J by 8 bases, with 19 bases left in between. The CDR3 has 16 amino acids. The germline V gene encodes CDR1 WNHNN and CDR2 SYGVQD (reference sequence). CDR3 DNA sequence: TGCGCCAGCAGTGAGCCCGGGGGAATCCGCGGGGATGAGCAGTTCTTC. Translation: CASSEPGGIRGDEQFF.

The chain carries TRBV6-5 and TRBJ1-6; no clear D. CDR1 and CDR2 (germline): MNHEY, SVGAGI. The CDR3 loop spans 12 amino acids. Trimming pared 4 bases from V and 13 bases from J, leaving 11 bases between. The CDR3 protein is CASSSRSSPLHF. The CDR3 DNA is TGTGCCAGCAGTTCGCGTTCTTCCCCCCTCCACTTT.

This chain links TRBV27 with TRBJ2-6; D not resolved. The germline gives CDR1 MNHEY, CDR2 SMNVEV (reference sequence). Trimming removed 1 base from V and 0 bases from J, with 7 bases in between. CDR3 size: 16 residues. The CDR3 DNA reads TGTGCCAGCAGTTTATTAGGGAACTCTGGGGCCAACGTCCTGACTTTC. It translates to CASSLLGNSGANVLTF.

This clone appeared a few times. This sequence joins TRBV6-2 or TRBV6-3 and TRBJ2-2, with 7 positions matching TRBD1. The junction had 7 bases not matched to a gene; V was cut back by 4 bases and J by 5 bases. Germline V gene lookup returns CDR1 MNHEY and CDR2 SVGEGT. This CDR3 spans 15 amino acids. CDR3 bases: TGTGCCAGCAGTTCATACGCGACAGGGACCGGGGAGCTGTTTTTT. Translated: CASSSYATGTGELFF.